Following are 27 T cell receptor beta chains from one sample sequenced in a study of T cell responses to AZD1222 COVID-19 vaccine. Profiling relied on immunoSEQ multiplex PCR, and the TCRdb table lists in-frame clones only, not all of them. The data hold 120,000 or so clones, with approximately 90% observed a single time. The sequenced sample was peripheral blood, obtained on day 0 of MenACWY control vaccination. These receptors all stem from an adult in good health.

V is TRBV29-1 and J is TRBJ2-2; 7 nucleotides agree with TRBD2. The ends lost 4 bases at V and 6 bases at J; junction bases unmatched: 5. The CDR3 is made up of 13 amino acids. Germline lookup yields CDR1 SQVTM and CDR2 ANQGSEA. This CDR3 reads CSVAREVSGELFF. CDR3 sequence (DNA): TGCAGCGTTGCCCGGGAGGTGTCCGGGGAGCTGTTTTTT.

The chain has TRBV10-1 and TRBJ1-3, with D unresolved. The CDR3 spans 12 residues. The V gene's germline CDR1 is WNHNN and CDR2 SYGVQD (reference sequence). V was shortened by 3 bases and J by 0 bases, with 0 bases between the two germline ends. The CDR3 loop reads CASSDSGNTIYF. CDR3 nucleotide sequence: TGCGCCAGCAGTGACTCTGGAAACACCATATATTTT.

This chain connects TRBV6-6 to TRBJ2-2; unclear D gene. This CDR3 contains 13 residues. Germline V gene lookup returns CDR1 MNHNY and CDR2 SVGAGI (reference sequence). Trimming removed 10 bases from V and 5 bases from J, with 14 bases in between. CDR3 residues: CATNRELTGELFF. Written as DNA, the CDR3 is TGTGCCACCAACCGCGAATTAACCGGGGAGCTGTTTTTT.

V gene TRBV10-1 combines with J gene TRBJ2-7; D is uncertain. CDR1 WNHNN and CDR2 SYGVQD come from the germline V gene (reference sequence). The length of the CDR3 is 11 residues. Trimming pared 3 bases from V and 0 bases from J, leaving 0 bases between. The CDR3 DNA sequence: TGCGCCAGCAGTGACTCCTACGAGCAGTACTTC. Protein sequence: CASSDSYEQYF.

The chain recombines TRBV19 with TRBJ1-2; D may be TRBD1 (5 bases). V was clipped by 1 base and J by 6 bases, with 15 bases between them. Germline V CDR1 and CDR2: LNHDA, SQIVND (reference sequence). The CDR3 extends over 15 amino acids. CDR3 sequence reads: CASSIGGGSRNGYTF. CDR3 coding DNA: TGTGCCAGTAGTATAGGGGGCGGATCTAGAAATGGCTACACCTTC.

The CDR3 bases are TGTGCCAGCACCTCAACAGGGGGCAGGGGCAATCAGCCCCAGCATTTT. This sequence encodes CASTSTGGRGNQPQHF. The chain couples TRBV7-8 to TRBJ1-5; 9 positions match TRBD1. The junction had 9 bases not matched to a gene; V was cut back by 7 bases and J by 2 bases. Germline V gene sequence: CDR1 SGHVS, CDR2 FQNEAQ. The CDR3 spans 16 residues.

J is TRBJ2-1 and V is TRBV11-3; 12 nucleotides line up with TRBD2. CDR3 length: 16 residues. The germline gives CDR1 SGHNT, CDR2 YENEEA. Trimming cost V 5 bases and J 4 bases; bases outside gene matches: 6. The DNA of the CDR3 is TGTGCCAGCAGCACCGGGACTAGCGGGCGTTACAATGAGCAGTTCTTC. This sequence encodes CASSTGTSGRYNEQFF.

The J gene is TRBJ1-1, the V gene TRBV5-1; D remains unclear. The CDR3 contains 15 residues. Trimming stripped 4 bases from V and 0 bases from J, with 13 bases between. Germline values: CDR1 SGHRS, CDR2 YFSETQ. CDR3: CASSPLLVMNTEAFF. CDR3 bases: TGCGCCAGCAGCCCCCTCCTTGTAATGAACACTGAAGCTTTCTTT.

The chain combines TRBV6-5 with TRBJ1-2; D is unclear. The length of the CDR3 is 11 residues. Germline-derived CDR1 and CDR2 are MNHEY and SVGAGI. V lost 7 bases and J lost 11, with 14 bases in between. The chain's CDR3 is CASTIGFGYTF. In DNA form, the CDR3 reads TGTGCCAGCACTATAGGCTTTGGGTACACCTTC.

This clone was found a few times. This chain links TRBV7-9 with TRBJ2-7; no definite D call. Germline assignment: CDR1 SEHNR and CDR2 FQNEAQ (reference sequence). Trimming cost V 4 bases and J 4 bases, with 20 bases left between them. CDR3 size: 16 residues. CDR3 nucleotides: TGTGCCAGCAGCTCCCCAGTGGGTGGGGATAGGTACGAGCAGTACTTC. As protein: CASSSPVGGDRYEQYF.

CDR3 sequence reads: CASSQQQGLNTEAFF. Here the CDR3 DNA reads TGCGCCAGCAGCCAGCAACAGGGGTTGAACACTGAAGCTTTCTTT. This chain uses TRBV4-3 with TRBJ1-1, with 7 nucleotides matching TRBD1. The CDR3 runs 15 residues. Germline loops: CDR1 LGHNA, CDR2 YSLEER. The junction had 4 bases not matched to a gene; V was cut back by 3 bases and J by 0 bases.

This clone showed up just once. The genes are TRBV19 and TRBJ2-1, with D perhaps being TRBD1 or TRBD2 (5 bases each). In germline, CDR1 is LNHDA, CDR2 SQIVND (reference sequence). V lost 2 bases and J 9 bases, leaving 8 bases between the germline ends. The length of the CDR3 is 12 residues. The CDR3 loop is CASSITRGEQFF. The CDR3 nucleotides read TGTGCCAGTAGTATAACTAGGGGTGAGCAGTTCTTC.

This clone has only a few counts. The chain uses TRBV5-1 and TRBJ2-7, with 12 bases lining up with TRBD1. J lost 5 bases, V lost 4 bases, and 4 bases had no gene match. CDR1 and CDR2 (germline): SGHRS, YFSETQ. The CDR3 consists of 14 residues. CDR3 sequence reads: CASSPGTGGNEQYF. CDR3 DNA: TGCGCCAGCAGCCCAGGGACAGGGGGCAACGAGCAGTACTTC.

The V call is TRBV19, the J call TRBJ2-5, with a weak D call TRBD1 (5 bases). V dropped 10 bases and J dropped 2 bases, with 17 bases sitting between them. The CDR3 has 14 amino acids. The V gene's germline CDR1 is LNHDA and CDR2 SQIVND (reference sequence). The CDR3 protein is CATTGSRGQETQYF. The CDR3 DNA reads TGTGCCACAACAGGTTCAAGGGGACAAGAGACCCAGTACTTC.

The chain is built from TRBV5-1 and TRBJ2-1; the match to TRBD2 covers 14 bases. The CDR3 runs to 16 residues. Losses at the gene ends were 4 bases for V and 7 bases for J; bases not matched to a gene: 7. Germline loops: CDR1 SGHRS, CDR2 YFSETQ. The CDR3 loop is CASSGGLAGGWNEQFF. The CDR3 DNA sequence: TGCGCCAGCAGCGGAGGACTAGCGGGAGGATGGAATGAGCAGTTCTTC.

The chain couples TRBV19 to TRBJ1-1; no firm D call. From germline, CDR1 is LNHDA and CDR2 SQIVND (reference sequence). CDR3 length: 13 residues. The V end was cut by 3 bases, the J end by 1 base, with 6 bases between. The CDR3 DNA follows: TGTGCCAGTAGTATCTCGAAGAACACTGAAGCTTTCTTT. It is translated as CASSISKNTEAFF.

The chain joins TRBV4-1 to TRBJ1-5, with 7 positions matching TRBD1. Germline trimming cut 0 bases from V and 5 bases from J; bases unmatched to any gene: 4. CDR1 is MGHRA and CDR2 is YSYEKL in the germline V gene. This CDR3 region has 15 residues. The CDR3 region is CASSQEGGQYQPQHF. In DNA form, the CDR3 reads TGCGCCAGCAGCCAAGAAGGGGGACAGTATCAGCCCCAGCATTTT.

In DNA, the CDR3 is TGCGCCAGCAGTGCCGGGACAGGGGAAGGTATCGCTGAAGCTTTCTTT. It is translated as CASSAGTGEGIAEAFF. The chain uses TRBV10-1 and TRBJ1-1, with TRBD1 identical over 10 bases. From germline, CDR1 is WNHNN and CDR2 SYGVQD (reference sequence). J gave up 6 bases and V 4 bases, and 11 bases lay outside the gene matches. This CDR3 has 16 amino acids.

CDR3 DNA sequence: TGCGCCAGCAGCTTTGGTTATAGCGGGAGGGGGTCCTACAATGAGCAGTTCTTC. Protein product: CASSFGYSGRGSYNEQFF. The gene calls are TRBV5-1 and TRBJ2-1; the match to TRBD2 covers 11 bases. Germline loops: CDR1 SGHRS, CDR2 YFSETQ. V was pared by 2 bases and J by 1 base, with 8 bases of the junction left unmatched. This CDR3 contains 18 residues.

The CDR3 reads CASSLTGVYNEQFF. CDR3 nucleotides: TGTGCCAGCAGTTTGACAGGGGTATACAATGAGCAGTTCTTC. This sequence joins TRBV28 and TRBJ2-1; 8 bases fit TRBD1. The V segment lost 3 bases and the J segment 4 bases; nucleotides outside the gene matches: 2. Germline V CDR1 and CDR2: MDHEN, SYDVKM. The length of the CDR3 is 14 residues.

The rearrangement links TRBV5-1 to TRBJ2-3; maybe TRBD1 (5 bases). The CDR3 covers 12 residues. CDR1 is SGHRS, CDR2 YFSETQ, per germline. V lost 6 bases and J 3 bases, leaving 8 bases between the germline ends. In nucleotides, the CDR3 is TGCGCCAGCACCCCAGGGACAGATACGCAGTATTTT. Translation gives CASTPGTDTQYF.

The chain has TRBV5-5 and TRBJ2-5, with TRBD2 identical over 8 bases. Germline V gene sequence: CDR1 SGHKS, CDR2 YYEKEE (reference sequence). The V gene end was trimmed by 0 bases and the J gene end by 1 base; junction bases not matched to a gene: 2. The length of the CDR3 is 15 residues. The CDR3: CASSLGGGTQETQYF. The DNA for the CDR3 is TGTGCCAGCAGCTTGGGCGGGGGGACCCAAGAGACCCAGTACTTC.

This clone is a singleton in its sample. The CDR3 loop reads CASSSPLAGRQETQYF. The CDR3 DNA reads as TGTGCCAGCAGCTCCCCACTAGCGGGGAGGCAAGAGACCCAGTACTTC. The chain employs TRBV11-3 and TRBJ2-5; TRBD2 agrees at 10 bases. V shed 4 bases, J shed 2 bases, and the junction held 7 bases outside the gene matches. The CDR3 has 16 residues. Germline assignment: CDR1 SGHNT and CDR2 YENEEA.

The chain carries TRBV5-8 and TRBJ1-3; D is uncertain. The CDR3 consists of 17 residues. Looked up from germline, CDR1 is SGHTS and CDR2 is YDEGEE. Trimming took 2 bases from V and 0 from J, leaving 15 bases between them. In DNA, the CDR3 is TGTGCCAGCAGCTTTGGCGGCAGCAGCTACTCTGGAAACACCATATATTTT. The encoded protein is CASSFGGSSYSGNTIYF.

The chain combines TRBV5-1 with TRBJ2-6; no clear D gene. The germline gives CDR1 SGHRS, CDR2 YFSETQ. This CDR3 contains 14 residues. V lost 3 bases and J lost 0, with 4 bases in between. CDR3 in DNA: TGCGCCAGCAGCTCGAGCTCTGGGGCCAACGTCCTGACTTTC. It codes for CASSSSSGANVLTF. Full variable domain (rest looked up from reference TRBV5-1 and TRBJ2-6): KAGVTQTPRYLIKTRGQQVTLSCSPISGHRSVSWYQQTPGQGLQFLFEYFSETQRNKGNFPGRFSGRQFSNSRSEMNVSTLELGDSALYLCASSSSSGANVLTFGAGSRLTVL.

The V and J genes are TRBV9 and TRBJ2-1; D ambiguous. The CDR3 has 13 amino acids. Trimming took 0 bases from V and 10 from J, leaving 11 bases between them. Germline loops: CDR1 SGDLS, CDR2 YYNGEE. The CDR3 bases are TGTGCCAGCAGCGTAGTACCGGACGGGGAGCAGTTCTTC. It codes for CASSVVPDGEQFF.

The chain couples TRBV2 to TRBJ2-2, with D unresolved. V lost 5 bases and J lost 2, with 9 bases in between. The germline V gene has CDR1 SNHLY and CDR2 FYNNEI. The CDR3 sequence is 14 residues long. The CDR3 sequence is CASSSTLNTGELFF. The CDR3 DNA is TGTGCCAGCAGTTCGACTCTAAACACCGGGGAGCTGTTTTTT.